The TCR beta chain under discussion was sequenced for a study of blood T cells in healthy people across ages. The CDR3 is 12 amino acids. Germline CDR1 reads MNHEY; CDR2 reads SVGAGI. V was trimmed by 6 bases and J by 9 bases, leaving 12 bases between them. This clonotype was recorded a few times. The authors drew around 11 milliliters of peripheral blood from each donor. Then a second PCR, running roughly 6 to 12 cycles, was carried out with a sample-barcoded 5' primer and a J-beta primer mix. TCRdb passed the 5' RACE reads through MiXCR, listing each CDR3 protein once. The table includes around 800,000 distinct CDR3 sequences, roughly 24% detected once. The same data also contributed to another study, on T cells of mothers and their children. As that report states: Related and unrelated pairs show similar thymic shaping of TCR recombination output.

Material: blood. The receptor comes from a boy between 10 and 17 years old in good health. The gene calls are TRBV6-5 and TRBJ2-1; TRBD1 might be the D (6 bases). CDR3 loop: CASRQGLGEQFF. CDR3 DNA sequence: TGTGCCAGCAGACAGGGTTTGGGTGAGCAGTTCTTC.